This T cell receptor beta chain is drawn from a study of shared T cell receptors in the human thymus (TCRdb year 2021). Broadly, across the study: The study examined how the human thymus generates shared, self-reactive T-cell receptor alpha chains.

This clone was recorded a few times. Its specific antigen is unknown. It has no much larger one-base neighbor in the sample; base qualities were not kept. CDR1 is given as MNHEY and CDR2 as SVGAGI, both from the germline V gene. At the junction V is shortened by 4 bases and J by 3 bases, with 12 bases in between. The CDR3 covers 14 residues, taking in both the cysteine and the phenylalanine. Only the CDR3 region is kept as DNA, spanning 42 bases read in frame from base 1. Libraries were built with the immunoSEQ multiplex PCR assay. TCRdb's version of the immuneACCESS table is confined to in-frame rearrangements and falls short of the full clone set. An unresolved V gene accounts for under half of the shortfall where checked; the remainder is of unknown origin. This sample comprises 500,000 to 750,000 clones, 88% of them detected only once. Around 0.01% of the sample rests with the top ten. Another study also made use of these data, one on human thymus T cells. The second study also describes: Donors were immunologically healthy infants undergoing open corrective cardiac surgery for congenital heart defects in Finland. The thymus tissue came from surgical resects taken out during corrective cardiac surgery. Both the thymic and the peripheral blood repertoires appeared to show biased V and J gene segment usage. The related research found that thymic TCR repertoires overlapped highly between unrelated individuals. The study used about eight infant thymus samples plus four related peripheral blood samples to characterize TCR alpha and beta repertoires. The cohort included about 6 male and two female infants, with donor ages spanning 7 to 244 days. Thymocytes were released mechanically from tissue and stored at -70 °C as pellets of 10-30 million cells. A QIAsymphony instrument was used to extract genomic DNA from frozen cell pellets. The immunoSEQ multiplex PCR assay was used to amplify the TCRB and TCRAD loci from a standardized quantity of quality-controlled genomic DNA. Amplicons spanned the V(D)J region at a length sufficient to cover the CDR3 and identify V and J genes. The commercial immunoSEQ service was used to sequence amplicons on an Illumina platform. Primer bias and sequencing errors were corrected as previously described, and TCRAD and TCRB were defined on the basis of the IMGT database. The repertoires were analysed using immunoSEQ Analyzer 3.0 and VDJTools for basic statistics, V/J segment usage, diversity estimates, rarefaction and pairwise overlap. Chao1, ChaoE, Efron-Thisted, Shannon and inverse Simpson indices were used to estimate diversity, which was also estimated on datasets down-sampled to the smallest sample. Repertoire overlap used strict matching of CDR3 nucleotide sequence, V gene and J gene, with Jaccard-based multidimensional scaling clustering. Thymus samples yielded on average roughly 840,000 unique TCRB clonotypes, compared with around 91,000 from blood samples.

Sequencing was done on a sample of thymocytes. Here the chain combines TRBV6-5 and TRBJ1-1; the D gene is unclear. This receptor was identified in a boy under two years old with a congenital heart defect. Donor details come from another sample of the same person, matched by shared clones. CDR3 protein: CASSFLSRDTEAFF. In nucleotide form, the sequence is TGTGCCAGCAGTTTCCTGTCCCGGGACACTGAAGCTTTCTTT.